These 21 T cell receptor beta chains share one sample of origin, sequenced in a study of persistence of HIV-infected CD4 T cells. Antigen specificity for these receptors is unknown. Sequencing used immunoSEQ version 4 in survey mode. TCRdb's table, derived via immunoSEQ multiplex PCR, lists solely in-frame clones and lacks some. The sample has fewer than 50,000 clones, just over 90% seen once; the top ten hold about 1.8%. Nonspecific anti-CD3/anti-CD28 bead stimulation represents the broad CD4+ T cell repertoire. Sorting selected CD4+ T cells upregulating both CD40 ligand and CD69. The sequences come from CD4+ T cells sorted from PBMCs after roughly 18-hour stimulation, collected from a patient who received antiretroviral therapy. These receptors all stem from an adult man with HIV who was CMV-seropositive.

The chain is built from TRBV18 and TRBJ1-6; 7 bases agree with TRBD1. Germline values: CDR1 KGHSH, CDR2 LQKENI. The CDR3 has 15 amino acids. V dropped 8 bases and J dropped 0; count of bases not matched to a gene: 4. The CDR3 DNA reads as TGTGCCAGCCGGGACAGTTTCTCCTATAATTCACCCCTCCACTTT. Amino acid sequence: CASRDSFSYNSPLHF.

The chain links TRBV24-1 to TRBJ2-3; 7 nucleotides agree with TRBD2. V was pared by 0 bases and J by 2 bases, with 7 bases of the junction left unmatched. Germline V CDR1 and CDR2: KGHDR, SFDVKD. The CDR3 length is 17 residues. CDR3 sequence: CATSDLERGGYTDTQYF. CDR3 sequence (DNA): TGTGCCACCAGTGATTTGGAGCGGGGTGGTTACACAGATACGCAGTATTTT.

The chain joins TRBV6-5 to TRBJ2-4; possibly TRBD2 for D (6 bases). Germline loops: CDR1 MNHEY, CDR2 SVGAGI. The CDR3 is 14 residues long. Trimming removed 5 bases at V and 7 bases at J, with 15 bases between. Written as DNA, the CDR3 is TGTGCCAGCAGTCTCCCGGGACTGGGGAACATTCAGTACTTC. Its protein product is CASSLPGLGNIQYF.

The chain couples TRBV5-1 to TRBJ2-2; D is unresolved. The CDR3 sequence is 13 residues long. Per germline, CDR1 SGHRS and CDR2 YFSETQ. The V and J ends lost 0 bases and 4 bases respectively, with 4 bases between them. DNA of the CDR3: TGCGCCAGCAGCTTGGTAGGCACCGGGGAGCTGTTTTTT. Protein sequence: CASSLVGTGELFF. Looking up the rest from reference TRBV5-1 and TRBJ2-2 gives the full variable domain: KAGVTQTPRYLIKTRGQQVTLSCSPISGHRSVSWYQQTPGQGLQFLFEYFSETQRNKGNFPGRFSGRQFSNSRSEMNVSTLELGDSALYLCASSLVGTGELFFGEGSRLTVL.

The rearrangement joins TRBV2 to TRBJ2-1; TRBD1 is a possible D gene (5 bases). This CDR3 has 11 residues. CDR1 and CDR2 (germline): SNHLY, FYNNEI. Trimming took 8 bases from V and 15 from J, leaving 17 bases between them. The CDR3 DNA reads TGTGCCAGCGAGAAGCAGGGATCCCTGTTCTTC. Its translation is CASEKQGSLFF.

The rearrangement uses TRBV19 and TRBJ1-5; D remains ambiguous. This CDR3 region has 14 residues. V lost 4 bases and J 6 bases, leaving 13 bases between the germline ends. Per the germline V gene, CDR1 is LNHDA and CDR2 is SQIVND (reference sequence). Here the CDR3 DNA reads TGTGCCAGTAGTAGATCCTCGGACGGTCAGCCCCAGCATTTT. Its translation is CASSRSSDGQPQHF. Full variable domain (outside the CDR3, taken from reference TRBV19 and TRBJ1-5): DGGITQSPKYLFRKEGQNVTLSCEQNLNHDAMYWYRQDPGQGLRLIYYSQIVNDFQKGDIAEGYSVSREKKESFPLTVTSAQKNPTAFYLCASSRSSDGQPQHFGDGTRLSIL.

The chain recombines TRBV6-1 with TRBJ1-1; the D gene is possibly TRBD1 (5 bases). This CDR3 spans 17 amino acids. Per the germline V gene, CDR1 is MNHNS and CDR2 is SASEGT. Trimming cost V 1 base and J 3 bases, with 18 bases left between them. The CDR3 here is CASSEGAGWSLHTEAFF. The CDR3 DNA follows: TGTGCCAGCAGTGAAGGCGCAGGGTGGAGTCTTCACACTGAAGCTTTCTTT.

V usage is TRBV6-1 and J usage is TRBJ2-1; 9 bases are shared with TRBD1. Germline CDR1 and CDR2: MNHNS and SASEGT. The junction had 8 bases not matched to a gene; V was cut back by 2 bases and J by 3 bases. The CDR3 length is 17 residues. The CDR3, as DNA: TGTGCCAGCAGTGAATTTGGACAGGGGCCCTTCTACAATGAGCAGTTCTTC. Amino acid sequence: CASSEFGQGPFYNEQFF.

The chain couples TRBV9 to TRBJ2-3, with 15 positions matching TRBD2. This CDR3 is built from 16 residues. Germline V gene lookup returns CDR1 SGDLS and CDR2 YYNGEE. V lost 4 bases and J lost 8; bases outside the gene matches: 8. This CDR3 is CASSKGTSGGIGTQYF. For the CDR3, the DNA is TGTGCCAGCAGCAAGGGGACTAGCGGGGGGATCGGTACGCAGTATTTT.

The chain employs TRBV3-1 (or the pseudogene TRBV3-2) and TRBJ2-1; D might be TRBD2 (7 bases). The germline V and J ends were trimmed by 1 base and 7 bases, with 17 bases remaining between them. CDR1 is LGHDT and CDR2 is YNNKEL in the germline V gene (reference sequence). CDR3 size: 16 residues. The CDR3 reads CASSQAIRTAGNEQFF. Written as DNA, the CDR3 is TGTGCCAGCAGCCAAGCAATCAGGACAGCGGGAAATGAGCAGTTCTTC.

The genes are TRBV19 and TRBJ1-1; 8 nucleotides match TRBD1. Unmatched junction bases numbered 10, after V lost 8 bases and J lost 5 bases. Germline CDR1 is LNHDA and CDR2 is SQIVND (reference sequence). This CDR3 spans 14 amino acids. The CDR3 is CASGSFQGATEAFF. CDR3 in DNA: TGTGCCAGTGGTTCATTTCAGGGGGCGACTGAAGCTTTCTTT.

The rearrangement joins TRBV28 to TRBJ2-6; D is possibly TRBD1 (6 bases). V was pared by 2 bases and J by 2 bases, with 7 bases between. CDR1 and CDR2 from the germline V gene are MDHEN and SYDVKM. There are 15 residues in the CDR3. The CDR3 bases are TGTGCCAGCAGTTTAGGGGGCACTGGGGCCAACGTCCTGACTTTC. Encoded protein: CASSLGGTGANVLTF.

The V gene is TRBV2, the J gene TRBJ1-4, with D possibly being TRBD1 (6 bases). This CDR3 comprises 13 residues. Trimming pared 9 bases from V and 11 bases from J, leaving 19 bases between. Germline V gives CDR1 SNHLY, CDR2 FYNNEI. The CDR3: CASSPGQTGKLFF. The CDR3 DNA reads TGTGCCAGTAGTCCGGGACAAACGGGGAAACTGTTTTTT.

The CDR3 DNA follows: TGTGCCAGCAGCTACCGGGAGGGGGGCTACGAGCAGTACTTC. This translates into CASSYREGGYEQYF. The chain joins TRBV7-2 to TRBJ2-7; 8 bases align to TRBD2. The CDR3 spans 14 residues. Germline V CDR1 and CDR2: SGHTA, FQGNSA. Trimming cost V 4 bases and J 3 bases; bases outside gene matches: 5.

This chain connects TRBV6-6 to TRBJ2-3, with TRBD1 matching over 10 bases. J lost 1 base, V lost 9 bases, and 7 bases had no gene match. This CDR3 region has 15 residues. CDR1 MNHNY and CDR2 SVGAGI come from the germline V gene (reference sequence). This CDR3 reads CASRPGTGGTDTQYF. Here the CDR3 DNA reads TGTGCCAGTCGGCCCGGGACAGGGGGCACAGATACGCAGTATTTT.

The chain couples TRBV3-1 (or the pseudogene TRBV3-2) to TRBJ2-7; D tentatively fits TRBD1 or TRBD2 (5 bases each). Per germline, CDR1 LGHDT and CDR2 YNNKEL (reference sequence). CDR3 length: 15 amino acids. The V and J ends lost 5 bases and 6 bases respectively, with 20 bases between them. DNA for the CDR3: TGTGCCAGCAGCGCCCATGGGTCATACGGGGCCGAGCAGTACTTC. It is translated as CASSAHGSYGAEQYF.

This chain joins TRBV7-9 and TRBJ2-3, with D unresolved. The CDR3 loop spans 12 amino acids. Per the germline V gene, CDR1 is SEHNR and CDR2 is FQNEAQ (reference sequence). With 0 bases removed from V and 4 bases from J, the gap between germline ends came to 2 bases. The CDR3 region has the DNA TGTGCCAGCAGCTTAGCGGCAGATACGCAGTATTTT. Translating it yields CASSLAADTQYF.

The chain uses TRBV27 and TRBJ2-7; 12 bases line up with TRBD2. The CDR3 contains 19 residues. Trimming removed 8 bases from V and 4 bases from J; junction bases left unmatched: 21. The V gene's germline CDR1 is MNHEY and CDR2 SMNVEV (reference sequence). The chain's CDR3 is CASQRWADKLAGGPYEQYF. The DNA of the CDR3 is TGTGCCAGCCAGCGGTGGGCGGACAAACTAGCGGGGGGCCCATACGAGCAGTACTTC.

In its sample, this clone was seen once. V usage is TRBV27 and J usage is TRBJ1-6, with a weak D call TRBD1 (6 bases). This CDR3 has 18 residues. Germline lookup yields CDR1 MNHEY and CDR2 SMNVEV (reference sequence). Trimming cost V 2 bases and J 0 bases, with 14 bases left between them. The CDR3 coding sequence is TGTGCCAGCAGTTTAAGGGGACTGGGGGCCTCCTATAATTCACCCCTCCACTTT. Translating gives CASSLRGLGASYNSPLHF.

The genes are TRBV20-1 and TRBJ2-7, with TRBD1 matching 8 bases. This CDR3 is 16 amino acids long. The germline V gene has CDR1 DFQATT and CDR2 SNEGSKA (reference sequence). Unmatched junction bases numbered 10, after V lost 3 bases and J lost 0 bases. The CDR3 is CSASSLLDRGSYEQYF. CDR3 nucleotides: TGCAGTGCTAGTTCCCTCCTCGACAGGGGCTCCTACGAGCAGTACTTC.

The chain recombines TRBV2 with TRBJ1-6; TRBD1 matches 7 bases. The germline V gene has CDR1 SNHLY and CDR2 FYNNEI. The CDR3 is 14 residues long. V lost 6 bases and J lost 7; bases outside the gene matches: 6. In nucleotides, the CDR3 is TGTGCCAGCAGAGGACAGGCGGGCAATTCACCCCTCCACTTT. Translation gives CASRGQAGNSPLHF.